This entry lists 2 T cell receptor beta chains sequenced from one sample in a study of T cell clones after liver transplantation. Method: immunoSEQ multiplex PCR; TCRdb's copy keeps in-frame clones and lacks some. The table includes under 15,000 clones, approximately 73% detected once. The source was CD8+ T cells from blood, collected at the 22-month timepoint. The receptors were sampled from a human patient who received a liver transplant. Part of the T cell pool may stem from the graft donor.

This chain connects TRBV19 to TRBJ2-5; the match to TRBD1 covers 9 bases. The CDR3 has 13 residues. Germline loops: CDR1 LNHDA, CDR2 SQIVND (reference sequence). V gave up 10 bases and J gave up 5 bases; unmatched junction bases: 8. The CDR3 coding sequence is TGTGCCACCCTAACAGGGGGCGGGGAGACCCAGTACTTC. Protein sequence: CATLTGGGETQYF. The variable domain in full, completed from reference TRBV19 and TRBJ2-5, reads DGGITQSPKYLFRKEGQNVTLSCEQNLNHDAMYWYRQDPGQGLRLIYYSQIVNDFQKGDIAEGYSVSREKKESFPLTVTSAQKNPTAFYLCATLTGGGETQYFGPGTRLLVL.

This clone was seen a handful of times. The V gene is TRBV6-1, the J gene TRBJ2-3; maybe TRBD1 (7 bases). V shed 10 bases and J shed 1 base, with 15 bases lying between them. The length of the CDR3 is 14 residues. CDR1 is MNHNS and CDR2 is SASEGT in the germline V gene. The chain's CDR3 is CATWGGQGTDTQYF. The DNA for the CDR3 is TGTGCCACCTGGGGAGGACAGGGCACAGATACGCAGTATTTT.